Listed below are T cell receptor beta chains from one sample, sequenced in a study of shared clonotypes between healthy human individuals. Some clones are missing from TCRdb's copy, which holds only in-frame ones; the method was immunoSEQ multiplex PCR. Found here are around 2,000,000 clones, 90% to 95% of them singletons; the top ten hold around 1.7%. The material sequenced was naive CD8+ T cells from PBMCs. The receptors originated from a man between 18 and 29 years old in good health. Some clones in this sample may be carry-over from other donors' samples. Both conserved end residues are part of each CDR3. D genes are given only for firm matches. Rows give clone size only sometimes, using once, few, many, or a class for an expanded clone.

abundance	d_gene	v_gene	j_gene	CDR3nt	CDR3aa
-	-	TRBV7-8	TRBJ1-5	TGTGCCAGCAGCTCCCCAGGGGCAGACCAGCCCCAGCATTTT	CASSSPGADQPQHF
-	-	TRBV10-3	TRBJ2-2	TGTGCCATCAAAACCGGGACGGCGAACACCGGGGAGCTGTTTTTT	CAIKTGTANTGELFF
-	TRBD1	TRBV5-5	TRBJ1-2	TGTGCCAGCAGCTTGATGGGGACAGGGGGTATAAACGGCTACACCTTC	CASSLMGTGGINGYTF
-	TRBD1	TRBV10-3	TRBJ1-2	TGTGCCATCAGCCAGGGACAGGGGTCATATGGCTACACCTTC	CAISQGQGSYGYTF
-	-	TRBV7-3	TRBJ1-5	TGTGCCAGCAACAACTTATCTGGGACACCCCACATGTATTTT	CASNNLSGTPHMYF
few	-	TRBV4-1	TRBJ1-1	TGCGCCAGCAGCACACAGACGCGGGGAAACACTGAAGCTTTCTTT	CASSTQTRGNTEAFF
-	-	TRBV27	TRBJ1-2	TGTGCCAGCAGTCAAGAGTACAGGGACTATGGCTACACCTTC	CASSQEYRDYGYTF
-	TRBD2	TRBV7-3	TRBJ2-3	TGTGCCAGCAGCCTGGCGGGGGGGACAGATACGCAGTATTTT	CASSLAGGTDTQYF
-	-	TRBV27	TRBJ1-5	TGTGCCAGCAGTCCTATGCCTGATCAGCCCCAGCATTTT	CASSPMPDQPQHF
-	TRBD2	TRBV7-2	TRBJ2-1	TGTGCCAGCAGGCAGCGGGACTACAATGAGCAGTTCTTC	CASRQRDYNEQFF
-	-	TRBV6-6	TRBJ2-4	TGTGCCAGCAGTTATAACCACCCAGCCAAAAACATTCAGTACTTC	CASSYNHPAKNIQYF
-	-	TRBV19	TRBJ1-5	TGTGCCAGTAGTATTTTGCAGTCCAATCAGCCCCAGCATTTT	CASSILQSNQPQHF
few	-	TRBV19	TRBJ1-1	TGTGCCAGTAGTATCGGAGCGGAGATCATGAACACTGAAGCTTTCTTT	CASSIGAEIMNTEAFF
-	-	TRBV7-7	TRBJ2-7	TGTGCCAGCAGCCCTTATTCGGGATTGGACGAGCAGTACTTC	CASSPYSGLDEQYF
-	-	TRBV7-3	TRBJ2-3	TGTGCCAGCAGCTTTGGAGACGGGGCAGATACGCAGTATTTT	CASSFGDGADTQYF
-	-	TRBV27	TRBJ2-1	TGTGCCAGCAGTTCAAGGAACAATGAGCAGTTCTTC	CASSSRNNEQFF
once	-	TRBV10-3	TRBJ2-2	TGTGCCATCATGCGGGGTCCGAACACCGGGGAGCTGTTTTTT	CAIMRGPNTGELFF
-	-	TRBV28	TRBJ1-1	TGTGCCAGCAGTCAGGGGCCAGGGCTTACGACTGAAGCTTTCTTT	CASSQGPGLTTEAFF
-	-	TRBV2	TRBJ2-3	TGTGCCAGCAGTGAGGGCATAGGGCCGCGGAGCACAGATACGCAGTATTTT	CASSEGIGPRSTDTQYF
-	TRBD2	TRBV4-1	TRBJ2-3	TGCGCCAGCAGCCGGACTAGCGGGAACGTTGATACGCAGTATTTT	CASSRTSGNVDTQYF
once	-	TRBV6-5	TRBJ1-1	TGTGCCAGCAGGACGGGGCCTAACACTGAAGCTTTCTTT	CASRTGPNTEAFF
-	TRBD2	TRBV2	TRBJ2-3	TGTGCCAGCAGTGAAACTGATAGCGGGAGGGCAGATACGCAGTATTTT	CASSETDSGRADTQYF
-	-	TRBV7-9	TRBJ1-2	TGTGCCAGCAGTCACGGACACAACTATGGCTACACCTTC	CASSHGHNYGYTF
-	-	TRBV9	TRBJ1-1	TGTGCCAGCAGCGTAGGGGGGGCGACGAACACTGAAGCTTTCTTT	CASSVGGATNTEAFF
-	-	TRBV11-2	TRBJ2-7	TGTGCCAGCAGCTTAGTAGCGTACTCCTACGAGCAGTACTTC	CASSLVAYSYEQYF
-	TRBD2	TRBV28	TRBJ2-1	TGTGCCAGCAGTCAAATCCCATCACTAGCGGTCCCTGGGGATGAGCAGTTCTTC	CASSQIPSLAVPGDEQFF
-	-	TRBV30	TRBJ1-3	TGTGCCTGGAGTGAAATACGGGCTGGAAACACCATATATTTT	CAWSEIRAGNTIYF
once	-	TRBV30	TRBJ2-7	TGTGCCTGGAGTGTAGGCCCGCACGGGAACTACGAGCAGTACTTC	CAWSVGPHGNYEQYF
-	-	TRBV5-1	TRBJ2-5	TGCGCCAGCAGCTTGGATACCGGGAAGAGTGGCCAGTACTTC	CASSLDTGKSGQYF
-	-	TRBV11-2	TRBJ1-2	TGTGCCAGCAGCTTAGGGGGTGGCTATGGCTACACCTTC	CASSLGGGYGYTF
-	TRBD1	TRBV27	TRBJ1-1	TGTGCCAGCAGTATTACAGGGGGTGGGAACACTGAAGCTTTCTTT	CASSITGGGNTEAFF
-	-	TRBV25-1	TRBJ1-1	TGTGCCAGCAGAGAGACAGGAGGGACTGAAGCTTTCTTT	CASRETGGTEAFF
once	TRBD2	TRBV27	TRBJ2-5	TGTGCCAGCAGTTTAAGTGCGGGAGAGGCGGAGACCCAGTACTTC	CASSLSAGEAETQYF
-	-	TRBV12-5	TRBJ1-2	TGTGCTAGTGGCGCGGGGGGCACCTCCGGATATGGCTACACCTTC	CASGAGGTSGYGYTF
-	TRBD1	TRBV27	TRBJ1-2	TGTGCCAGCAGTTTCCTCGGACAGGGGGACTATGGCTACACCTTC	CASSFLGQGDYGYTF
-	TRBD1	TRBV5-5	TRBJ2-7	TGTGCCAGCAGCTGGACAGGGGACGAGCAGTACTTC	CASSWTGDEQYF
-	-	TRBV6-5	TRBJ2-7	TGTGCCAGCAGTTACGGGGCAGGGATGGGCTACGAGCAGTACTTC	CASSYGAGMGYEQYF
-	-	TRBV27	TRBJ1-3	TGTGCCAGCAGTTTCCGGGCGGCTGGAAACACCATATATTTT	CASSFRAAGNTIYF
-	TRBD1	TRBV15	TRBJ2-2	TGTGCCACCAGCAGAGAGGCAGACAGGGTTGGTCCCGGGGAGCTGTTTTTT	CATSREADRVGPGELFF